This TCR beta chain was sequenced during a study of identical twins. Losses at the gene ends were 5 bases for V and 5 bases for J; bases not matched to a gene: 8. Per germline, CDR1 SQVTM and CDR2 ANQGSEA. This CDR3 spans 13 amino acids. This clonotype came up a few times. cDNA molecules carried unique molecular identifiers, and template switching added a universal primer site. TCRdb used MiXCR to reprocess the 5' RACE reads, holding one entry per CDR3 protein. The sample shows approximately 890,000 distinct CDR3 sequences, approximately 13% of them seen only once. Separately, the same data were catalogued under a study of yellow fever vaccine responses in identical twins.

The specimen was PBMCs. This TCR came from a woman younger than 30 in good health. This sequence joins TRBV29-1 and TRBJ1-1; 7 bases map to TRBD1. The CDR3 is CSVLTGSGTEAFF. The CDR3 region has the DNA TGCAGCGTTTTGACAGGGAGCGGAACTGAAGCTTTCTTT. The full variable domain, rest sourced from reference TRBV29-1 and TRBJ1-1, is SAVISQKPSRDICQRGTSLTIQCQVDSQVTMMFWYRQQPGQSLTLIATANQGSEATYESGFVIDKFPISRPNLTFSTLTVSNMSPEDSSIYLCSVLTGSGTEAFFGQGTRLTVV.